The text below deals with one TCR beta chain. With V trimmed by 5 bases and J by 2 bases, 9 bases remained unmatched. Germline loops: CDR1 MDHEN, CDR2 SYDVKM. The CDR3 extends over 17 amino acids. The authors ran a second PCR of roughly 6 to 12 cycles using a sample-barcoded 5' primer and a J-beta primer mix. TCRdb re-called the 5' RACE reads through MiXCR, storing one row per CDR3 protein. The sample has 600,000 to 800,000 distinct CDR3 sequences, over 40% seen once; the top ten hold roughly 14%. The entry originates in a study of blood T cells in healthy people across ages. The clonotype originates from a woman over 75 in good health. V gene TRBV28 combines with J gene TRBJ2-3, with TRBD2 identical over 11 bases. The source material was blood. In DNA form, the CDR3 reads TGTGCCAGCAGTCCCGTCGGACTAGCGGGCGACACAGATACGCAGTATTTT. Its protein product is CASSPVGLAGDTDTQYF.